Below, 28 T cell receptor beta chains from the same sample are listed, as sequenced in a study of cytomegalovirus exposure and HLA in healthy donors. Only in-frame clones appear in the TCRdb table, and some are missing; sequencing was by immunoSEQ multiplex PCR. The sample carries about 360,000 clones, 86% recorded once. The specimen sequenced was PBMCs. The receptors shown here come from a woman younger than 30 in good health and CMV-seronegative.

A few counts support this clone. The chain uses TRBV7-2 and TRBJ2-2, with D maybe TRBD1 (5 bases). Trimming took off 5 bases at V and 0 bases at J, with 16 bases between the two ends. The CDR3 contains 17 residues. Per the germline V gene, CDR1 is SGHTA and CDR2 is FQGNSA. CDR3: CASSPQGFRTNTGELFF. CDR3 in DNA: TGTGCCAGCAGCCCCCAGGGCTTCCGTACGAACACCGGGGAGCTGTTTTTT.

The chain has TRBV14 and TRBJ1-3; no clear D gene. Germline values: CDR1 SGHDN, CDR2 FVKESK. The CDR3 totals 15 residues. Trimming removed 1 base at V and 4 bases at J, with 11 bases between. CDR3 bases: TGTGCCAGCAGCCAAGTTCCCACGGTGGGAAACACCATATATTTT. As protein: CASSQVPTVGNTIYF.

This rearrangement joins TRBV28 to TRBJ1-1; 10 bases are shared with TRBD1. The V gene end was trimmed by 6 bases and the J gene end by 2 bases; junction bases not matched to a gene: 9. The CDR3 consists of 16 residues. Germline CDR1 is MDHEN and CDR2 is SYDVKM. As DNA, the CDR3 is TGTGCCAGCAGCCAGAACCCGACAGGGGGCAACACTGAAGCTTTCTTT. Translation gives CASSQNPTGGNTEAFF.

The chain uses TRBV7-8 and TRBJ2-2; D is perhaps TRBD1 (6 bases). V lost 2 bases and J 0 bases, leaving 10 bases between the germline ends. CDR3 size: 16 residues. CDR1 SGHVS and CDR2 FQNEAQ come from the germline V gene. CDR3 sequence (DNA): TGTGCCAGCAGCTTAATGGGACACCCGAACACCGGGGAGCTGTTTTTT. This encodes CASSLMGHPNTGELFF.

The chain links TRBV7-6 to TRBJ2-3, with 9 nucleotides matching TRBD2. V was clipped by 3 bases and J by 3 bases; unmatched bases: 4. This CDR3 has 15 amino acids. CDR1 and CDR2 (germline): SGHVS, FNYEAQ. The CDR3 region is CASSLRLADTDTQYF. The CDR3 nucleotides read TGTGCCAGCAGCTTGAGACTAGCGGATACAGATACGCAGTATTTT.

The chain has TRBV5-8 and TRBJ1-2; TRBD1 matches 7 bases. The CDR3 extends over 15 amino acids. Trimming cost V 2 bases and J 4 bases; bases outside gene matches: 8. The germline V gene encodes CDR1 SGHTS and CDR2 YDEGEE. CDR3 residues: CASSFLEGAIYGYTF. The CDR3 DNA is TGTGCCAGCAGCTTTCTGGAGGGGGCGATCTATGGCTACACCTTC.

The chain has TRBV27 and TRBJ1-1; no firm D call. The CDR3 contains 13 residues. V was shortened by 2 bases and J by 5 bases, with 9 bases between the two germline ends. Looked up from germline, CDR1 is MNHEY and CDR2 is SMNVEV (reference sequence). CDR3: CASSLIRGTEAFF. Written as DNA, the CDR3 is TGTGCCAGCAGTTTAATTAGAGGAACTGAAGCTTTCTTT.

In this sample, this clone turned up once. The chain is built from TRBV4-1 and TRBJ1-6, with a tentative D call TRBD1 (6 bases). The V end lost 0 bases, the J end lost 2 bases, and 20 bases lay between the germline ends. Looked up from germline, CDR1 is MGHRA and CDR2 is YSYEKL. This CDR3 comprises 20 residues. The CDR3 sequence: CASSQDHKLTGRAYNSPLHF. CDR3 nucleotide sequence: TGCGCCAGCAGCCAAGATCACAAGCTTACAGGGCGCGCCTATAATTCACCCCTCCACTTT.

This chain links TRBV19 with TRBJ2-1, with 8 bases fitting TRBD1. Germline loops: CDR1 LNHDA, CDR2 SQIVND (reference sequence). Losses at the gene ends were 9 bases for V and 0 bases for J; bases not matched to a gene: 7. This CDR3 region has 15 residues. This CDR3 is CASRPGTGSYNEQFF. CDR3 nucleotide sequence: TGTGCCAGCCGGCCTGGGACAGGCTCCTACAATGAGCAGTTCTTC. The variable domain in full, with the rest retrieved from reference TRBV19 and TRBJ2-1, is DGGITQSPKYLFRKEGQNVTLSCEQNLNHDAMYWYRQDPGQGLRLIYYSQIVNDFQKGDIAEGYSVSREKKESFPLTVTSAQKNPTAFYLCASRPGTGSYNEQFFGPGTRLTVL.

A single count supports this clone. The chain employs TRBV5-4 and TRBJ2-1, with a possible D match to TRBD2 (5 bases). This CDR3 has 13 amino acids. CDR1 and CDR2 (germline): SGHNT, YYREEE (reference sequence). The germline V and J ends were trimmed by 1 base and 6 bases, with 8 bases remaining between them. CDR3 nucleotide sequence: TGTGCCAGCAGCTTGAACGGGGTCAATGAGCAGTTCTTC. Encoded protein: CASSLNGVNEQFF.

This rearrangement joins TRBV13 to TRBJ2-2, with D maybe TRBD1 (5 bases). Germline CDR1 reads PRHDT; CDR2 reads FYEKMQ (reference sequence). The CDR3 has 16 amino acids. Between the trimmed V and J ends, which lost 8 bases and 0 bases, there was a span of 16 bases. The CDR3 nucleotides are TGTGCCAGCGGGGAAGAAGACAGAGCGAACACCGGGGAGCTGTTTTTT. Amino acids: CASGEEDRANTGELFF.

The chain recombines TRBV7-8 with TRBJ1-3; D gene ambiguous. CDR1 and CDR2 (germline): SGHVS, FQNEAQ. Trimming removed 3 bases at V and 2 bases at J, with 8 bases between. This CDR3 is 14 amino acids long. CDR3 DNA: TGTGCCAGCAGCTTCCGAGTGCCTGGAAACACCATATATTTT. It codes for CASSFRVPGNTIYF.

V gene TRBV10-1 combines with J gene TRBJ2-1; D may be TRBD1 (5 bases). In germline, CDR1 is WNHNN, CDR2 SYGVQD (reference sequence). This CDR3 region has 13 residues. V gave up 5 bases and J gave up 5 bases, with 10 bases separating them. The CDR3 region has the DNA TGCGCCAGCAGTAAGACAGCGAACAATGAGCAGTTCTTC. The encoded protein is CASSKTANNEQFF.

The chain recombines TRBV2 with TRBJ2-5; D is possibly TRBD2 (7 bases). Trimming removed 6 bases from V and 1 base from J, with 15 bases in between. The CDR3 spans 15 residues. Germline CDR1 is SNHLY and CDR2 is FYNNEI. CDR3: CASSSRGALQETQYF. CDR3 coding DNA: TGTGCCAGCAGCTCCCGGGGGGCCCTCCAAGAGACCCAGTACTTC. The whole variable domain, remainder taken from reference TRBV2 and TRBJ2-5, is EPEVTQTPSHQVTQMGQEVILRCVPISNHLYFYWYRQILGQKVEFLVSFYNNEISEKSEIFDDQFSVERPDGSNFTLKIRSTKLEDSAMYFCASSSRGALQETQYFGPGTRLLVL.

The chain couples TRBV7-8 to TRBJ2-7, with 9 nucleotides matching TRBD1. V was pared by 4 bases and J by 2 bases, with 6 bases of the junction left unmatched. This CDR3 has 15 residues. The germline CDR1 and CDR2 sequences are SGHVS and FQNEAQ. This CDR3 is CASSYRDRATYEQYF. CDR3 coding DNA: TGTGCCAGCAGCTACCGGGACAGGGCCACCTACGAGCAGTACTTC.

The genes are TRBV28 and TRBJ2-7; unclear D gene. The V and J ends lost 5 bases and 5 bases respectively, with 7 bases between them. Germline V gives CDR1 MDHEN, CDR2 SYDVKM. This CDR3 spans 11 amino acids. This chain's CDR3 is CASSLSNEQYF. The CDR3, as DNA: TGTGCCAGCAGTCTCAGTAACGAGCAGTACTTC.

The chain combines TRBV13 with TRBJ1-1; 7 bases agree with TRBD1. V trimming: 5 bases; J trimming: 1 base; junction bases outside the gene matches: 7. This CDR3 has 15 amino acids. CDR1 is PRHDT, CDR2 FYEKMQ, per germline (reference sequence). The DNA for the CDR3 is TGTGCCAGCAGCGGCCCACAGGGGCCGAACACTGAAGCTTTCTTT. This translates into CASSGPQGPNTEAFF.

This chain joins TRBV27 and TRBJ2-7; 9 positions match TRBD1. The V gene's germline CDR1 is MNHEY and CDR2 SMNVEV (reference sequence). After removal of 5 bases from V and 1 base from J, the junction contained 6 bases not matched to a gene. This CDR3 comprises 15 residues. CDR3 sequence: CASSTPGQGSYEQYF. CDR3 sequence (DNA): TGTGCCAGCAGTACTCCGGGACAGGGTTCCTACGAGCAGTACTTC.

This chain uses TRBV10-3 with TRBJ1-5, with D perhaps TRBD1 (5 bases). The germline CDR1 and CDR2 sequences are ENHRY and SYGVKD. The CDR3 length is 16 residues. V was clipped by 2 bases and J by 0 bases, with 11 bases between them. The CDR3 DNA sequence: TGTGCCATCAGTGAGCAGGCAGGGTATAGCAATCAGCCCCAGCATTTT. It yields the protein CAISEQAGYSNQPQHF.

The chain uses TRBV20-1 and TRBJ1-1; D gene unclear. The germline V gene has CDR1 DFQATT and CDR2 SNEGSKA (reference sequence). V gave up 2 bases and J gave up 6 bases, with 7 bases separating them. The CDR3 consists of 11 residues. The CDR3 sequence is CSARQYPEAFF. CDR3 DNA: TGCAGTGCTAGACAGTATCCTGAAGCTTTCTTT.

This chain connects TRBV2 to TRBJ1-1; D uncertain. CDR1 is SNHLY and CDR2 is FYNNEI in the germline V gene. The germline V and J ends were trimmed by 4 bases and 7 bases, with 13 bases remaining between them. The CDR3 is made up of 13 amino acids. CDR3 loop: CASSGGELFEAFF. For the CDR3, the DNA is TGTGCCAGCAGTGGCGGGGAACTTTTTGAAGCTTTCTTT.

The chain uses TRBV18 and TRBJ1-4, with D tentatively TRBD1 (5 bases). Germline CDR1 reads KGHSH; CDR2 reads LQKENI. The V end lost 2 bases, the J end lost 5 bases, and 18 bases lay between the germline ends. This CDR3 contains 17 residues. The CDR3 sequence: CASSPGPRRGGNEKLFF. CDR3 nucleotides: TGTGCCAGCTCACCAGGCCCGCGAAGGGGAGGCAATGAAAAACTGTTTTTT.

This clone was observed a few times. The CDR3 here is CASSPTTEMRSPLHF. CDR3 nucleotides: TGTGCCAGCTCGCCAACTACTGAAATGAGGTCACCCCTCCACTTT. The rearrangement joins TRBV2 to TRBJ1-6; D remains unclear. The CDR3 contains 15 residues. V lost 8 bases and J 10 bases, leaving 21 bases between the germline ends. From germline, CDR1 is SNHLY and CDR2 FYNNEI.

The chain links TRBV29-1 to TRBJ2-7; 7 bases agree with TRBD2. The CDR3 is 12 residues long. Germline V gene sequence: CDR1 SQVTM, CDR2 ANQGSEA. Trimming took 4 bases from V and 3 from J; bases not matched to a gene: 3. The CDR3 coding sequence is TGCAGCGTTGGGGGAGGGATCTACGAGCAGTACTTC. Amino acids: CSVGGGIYEQYF.

The chain uses TRBV14 and TRBJ2-1; D gene ambiguous. V gave up 2 bases and J gave up 5 bases, with 16 bases separating them. CDR1 is SGHDN and CDR2 is FVKESK in the germline V gene. The CDR3 extends over 16 amino acids. The CDR3 spells CASSQYPPDTNNEQFF. The CDR3 DNA sequence: TGTGCCAGCAGCCAATACCCTCCTGACACAAACAATGAGCAGTTCTTC.

V and J are TRBV9 and TRBJ2-1; TRBD2 aligns across 8 bases. J lost 6 bases, V lost 4 bases, and 12 bases had no gene match. This CDR3 spans 16 amino acids. CDR1 is SGDLS and CDR2 is YYNGEE in the germline V gene. The CDR3 region has the DNA TGTGCCAGCAGCCCGAGGACTAGCCCTGGGGGCAATGAGCAGTTCTTC. Protein product: CASSPRTSPGGNEQFF.

The genes are TRBV27 and TRBJ2-7, with 11 nucleotides matching TRBD1. The V and J ends lost 8 bases and 3 bases, in that order; junction bases with no gene match: 9. Germline lookup yields CDR1 MNHEY and CDR2 SMNVEV (reference sequence). This CDR3 region has 15 residues. The CDR3 loop reads CASSPGTGGVYEQYF. CDR3 DNA sequence: TGTGCCAGCTCGCCGGGGACAGGGGGTGTCTACGAGCAGTACTTC.

The V call is TRBV7-3, the J call TRBJ2-2; maybe TRBD1 (7 bases). V lost 2 bases, J lost 7 bases, and 14 bases lay in between. Germline V CDR1 and CDR2: SGHTA, FQGTGA. The CDR3 is 15 residues long. The CDR3 sequence is CASSLGGGGGGELFF. The CDR3 DNA reads as TGTGCCAGCAGCTTAGGAGGAGGGGGCGGCGGGGAGCTGTTTTTT.